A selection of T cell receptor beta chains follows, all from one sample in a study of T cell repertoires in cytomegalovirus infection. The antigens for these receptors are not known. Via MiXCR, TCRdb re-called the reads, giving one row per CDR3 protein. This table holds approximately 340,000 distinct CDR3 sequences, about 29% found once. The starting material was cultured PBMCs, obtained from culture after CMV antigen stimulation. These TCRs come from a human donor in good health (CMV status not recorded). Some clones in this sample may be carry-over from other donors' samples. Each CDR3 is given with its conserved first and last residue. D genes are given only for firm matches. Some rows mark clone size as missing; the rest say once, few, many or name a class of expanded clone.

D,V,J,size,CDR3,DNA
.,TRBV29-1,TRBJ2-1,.,CSVGGSHDHYNEQFF,TGCAGCGTCGGGGGTAGCCACGATCACTACAATGAGCAGTTCTTC
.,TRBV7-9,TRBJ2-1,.,CASSPRGIEQFF,TGTGCCAGCAGCCCCCGAGGGATTGAGCAGTTCTTC
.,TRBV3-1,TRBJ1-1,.,CASSQDAVTEAFF,TGTGCCAGCAGCCAAGATGCGGTTACTGAAGCTTTCTTT
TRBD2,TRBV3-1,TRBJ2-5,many,CASSHALAEGETQYF,TGTGCCAGCAGCCACGCACTAGCGGAAGGGGAGACCCAGTACTTC
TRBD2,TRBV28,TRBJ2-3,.,CASRPWTSGRTDTQYF,TGTGCCAGCAGGCCTTGGACTAGCGGGAGAACAGATACGCAGTATTTT
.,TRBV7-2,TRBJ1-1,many,CASSLGFGGSTEAFF,TGTGCCAGCAGCTTAGGGTTTGGGGGTAGCACTGAAGCTTTCTTT
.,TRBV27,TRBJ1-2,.,CASSLMGQGIYGYTF,TGTGCCAGCAGTTTAATGGGGCAGGGCATCTATGGCTACACCTTC
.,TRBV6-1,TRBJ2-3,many,CASSETPRDTQYF,TGTGCCAGCAGTGAAACCCCCCGGGATACGCAGTATTTT
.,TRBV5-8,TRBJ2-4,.,CASSLELTQKAKNIQYF,TGTGCCAGCAGCTTGGAGTTGACCCAAAAAGCCAAAAACATTCAGTACTTC
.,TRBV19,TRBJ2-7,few,CASSIDAGSYEQYF,TGTGCCAGTAGTATAGATGCCGGGTCCTACGAGCAGTACTTC
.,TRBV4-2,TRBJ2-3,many,CASSQDRSTDTQYF,TGTGCCAGCAGCCAAGATCGGAGCACAGATACGCAGTATTTT
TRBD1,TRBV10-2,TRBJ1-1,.,CASRTGGYTEAFF,TGCGCCAGCAGGACAGGGGGGTACACTGAAGCTTTCTTT
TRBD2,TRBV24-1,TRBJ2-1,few,CATSAPGRANEQFF,TGTGCCACCAGTGCACCGGGGAGGGCGAATGAGCAGTTCTTC
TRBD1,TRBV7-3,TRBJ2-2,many,CASRGAARTGARPSQNTGELFF,TGTGCCAGCAGGGGCGCGGCTAGGACAGGGGCGCGCCCCTCTCAAAACACCGGGGAGCTGTTTTTT
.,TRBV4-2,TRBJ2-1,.,CASSQDWQGWDEQFF,TGTGCCAGCAGCCAAGATTGGCAGGGTTGGGATGAGCAGTTCTTC
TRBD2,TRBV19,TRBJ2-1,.,CASSTGLADNEQFF,TGTGCCAGTAGTACGGGACTAGCGGACAATGAGCAGTTCTTC
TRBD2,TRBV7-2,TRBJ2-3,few,CASSFRAGRAEDTQYF,TGTGCCAGCAGCTTCAGAGCCGGGAGGGCTGAAGATACGCAGTATTTT
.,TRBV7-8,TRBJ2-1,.,CASSLAYSDNNEQFF,TGTGCCAGCAGCTTAGCCTACAGTGACAACAATGAGCAGTTCTTC
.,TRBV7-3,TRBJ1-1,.,CASSSTGGGNTEAFF,TGTGCCAGCAGCTCAACGGGAGGGGGGAACACTGAAGCTTTCTTT
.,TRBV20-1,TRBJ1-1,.,CSATRGGVNTEAFF,TGCAGTGCTACCAGGGGAGGGGTGAACACTGAAGCTTTCTTT